This T cell receptor (beta chain) was captured by sequencing in a study of T cell responses to AZD1222 COVID-19 vaccine. V was trimmed by 6 bases and J by 0 bases, leaving 8 bases between them. Germline V gives CDR1 MNHEY, CDR2 SVGAGI. This CDR3 is 14 amino acids long. General study findings and limits: Most donors were white British and more were female, and clonal diversity was possibly underestimated. Scientists sampled the repertoires only once the peak T cell response had passed.

TCRdb keeps only in-frame clones here, not all; method: immunoSEQ multiplex PCR. The table lists fewer than 50,000 clones, roughly 75% of them singletons. This clone was observed once. Its antigen remains unidentified. Specimen: peripheral blood, collected on day 0 of AZD1222 vaccination. The gene calls are TRBV6-5 and TRBJ1-4; D is unclear. The source of this sequence is an adult in good health. CDR3 bases: TGTGCCAGCAGGAAAGACCCAACTAATGAAAAACTGTTTTTT. Protein: CASRKDPTNEKLFF.